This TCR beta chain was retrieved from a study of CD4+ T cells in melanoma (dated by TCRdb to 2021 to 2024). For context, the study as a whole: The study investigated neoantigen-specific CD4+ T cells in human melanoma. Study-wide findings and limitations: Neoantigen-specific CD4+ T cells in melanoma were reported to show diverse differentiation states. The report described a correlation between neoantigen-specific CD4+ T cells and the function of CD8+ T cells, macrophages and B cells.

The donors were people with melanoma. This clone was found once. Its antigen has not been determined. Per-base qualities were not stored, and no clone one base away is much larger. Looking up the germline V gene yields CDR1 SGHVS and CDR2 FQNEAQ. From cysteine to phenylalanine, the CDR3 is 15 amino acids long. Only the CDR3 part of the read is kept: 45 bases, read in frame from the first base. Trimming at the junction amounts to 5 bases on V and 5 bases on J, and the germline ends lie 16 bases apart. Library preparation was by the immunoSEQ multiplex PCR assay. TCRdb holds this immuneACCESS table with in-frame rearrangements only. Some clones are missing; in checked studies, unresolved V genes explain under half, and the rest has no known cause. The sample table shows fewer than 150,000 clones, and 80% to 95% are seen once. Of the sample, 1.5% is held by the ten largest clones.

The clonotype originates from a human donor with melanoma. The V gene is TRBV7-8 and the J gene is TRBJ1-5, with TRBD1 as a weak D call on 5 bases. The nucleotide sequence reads TGTGCCAGCAGCCACCCGGGGGGGGATGATCAGCCCCAGCATTTT. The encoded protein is CASSHPGGDDQPQHF.